This T cell receptor (beta chain) was found in a study of OX40 agonist ivuxolimab in advanced cancers. Overall study results and limits: On average, a greater number of expanded clones characterised CD8+ T cells relative to CD4+. Clonal expansion was among the lowest in partial responders at 0.1-3.0 mg/kg, especially CD8+.

The data were produced by immunoSEQ multiplex PCR, yet TCRdb's version contains in-frame clones alone and is incomplete. The sample has about 120,000 clones; 80% to 90% are singletons. Concerning this clone: The antigen is unknown.

Germline assignment: CDR1 MNHNS and CDR2 SASEGT. Trimming cost V 5 bases and J 1 base; bases outside gene matches: 3. CDR3 length equals 14 residues. The chain couples TRBV6-1 to TRBJ2-3; 7 bases map to TRBD2. The sample consisted of CD4+ or CD8+ T cells sorted from blood, taken in a trial of the OX40 agonist ivuxolimab. The origin of this receptor is an adult with an advanced solid tumor such as melanoma, head and neck, liver or kidney cancer. CDR3 loop: CASSLAGGTDTQYF. In DNA, the CDR3 is TGTGCCAGCAGTTTAGCGGGTGGCACAGATACGCAGTATTTT.